Listed here are 5 T cell receptor beta chains from one sample, sequenced in a study of T cells after yellow fever vaccination. Each CDR3 protein is one row after TCRdb ran MiXCR on the 5' RACE reads. The sample carries 300,000 or so distinct CDR3 sequences, almost 4% recorded once. The sample was PBMCs, taken 5 days after the yellow fever booster vaccination. These receptors were taken from a man aged 18 to 30 who received the YFV17D yellow fever vaccine.

This clonotype was recorded many times. The chain uses TRBV11-2 and TRBJ2-3, with 10 bases matching TRBD2. The germline CDR1 and CDR2 sequences are SGHAT and FQNNGV. The trim removed 2 bases at V and 8 bases at J, leaving 7 bases unmatched. The CDR3 is made up of 15 amino acids. CDR3 nucleotides: TGTGCCAGCAGCTTAACTAGCGGGGTTGGGGGTACGCAGTATTTT. It yields the protein CASSLTSGVGGTQYF.

This clonotype was found a few times. An end of the junction differs from the germline gene, which may be a read error. V is TRBV5-1 and J is TRBJ1-2; a possible D gene is TRBD1 (5 bases). From germline, CDR1 is SGHRS and CDR2 YFSETQ. This CDR3 spans 13 amino acids. CDR3 region: CASSSNTEAGPFF. The CDR3 DNA reads TGCGCCAGCAGCTCGAACACTGAGGCAGGGCCCTTCTTC.

This clonotype has just a few counts. The chain has TRBV20-1 and TRBJ2-2; D perhaps matches TRBD1 (5 bases). V lost 1 base, J lost 4 bases, and 7 bases lay in between. From germline, CDR1 is DFQATT and CDR2 SNEGSKA (reference sequence). This CDR3 region has 13 residues. The CDR3 region has the DNA TGCAGTGCTAGAGGGGGCTTCACCGGGGAGCTGTTTTTT. Encoded protein: CSARGGFTGELFF.

V gene TRBV6-2 or TRBV6-3 combines with J gene TRBJ1-2, with D possibly TRBD1 on 6 matching bases. Looked up from germline, CDR1 is MNHEY and CDR2 is SVGEGT. Deletions cut 2 bases from V and 5 bases from J, with 24 bases between. This CDR3 has 18 residues. CDR3 DNA: TGTGCCAGCAGTTACCCCACGATACGGGGGGCCGGATTGTATGGCTACACCTTC. Its translation is CASSYPTIRGAGLYGYTF.

This chain links TRBV5-1 with TRBJ1-2, with D uncertain. Trimming removed 0 bases at V and 3 bases at J, with 9 bases between. Germline values: CDR1 SGHRS, CDR2 YFSETQ. This CDR3 is 14 amino acids long. The CDR3 sequence: CASSLEVGDYGYTF. CDR3 in DNA: TGCGCCAGCAGCTTGGAGGTGGGAGACTATGGCTACACCTTC.